Below, one T cell receptor (beta chain) is given with its context. CD25-based Treg depletion was applied to purified naive CD4+ T cells. The V gene lost 4 bases and the J gene lost 3 bases, with 20 bases spanning the gap. Germline V gene data show CDR1 as MDHEN and CDR2 as SYDVKM. The CDR3 is 17 residues long. Semi-nested PCR with Nested Universal Primer A followed constant-region reverse priming of full-length variable regions. TCRdb processed the 5' RACE reads anew with MiXCR; each CDR3 protein has one entry. Of about 40,000 distinct CDR3 sequences in the sample, 15% to 20% were seen once. V is TRBV28 and J is TRBJ2-3; TRBD1 or TRBD2 may be the D gene (6 bases each). The source material was naive CD4+ T cells sorted from a lymph node. Subset here: naive CD4+ T cells, CD4+CD45RA+CD25-. This clonotype was sampled from a female donor with breast cancer. The CDR3 DNA sequence: TGTGCCAGCAGTTCCTCTGGAGGGGGTCTGCCTACAGATACGCAGTATTTT. Its translation: CASSSSGGGLPTDTQYF.